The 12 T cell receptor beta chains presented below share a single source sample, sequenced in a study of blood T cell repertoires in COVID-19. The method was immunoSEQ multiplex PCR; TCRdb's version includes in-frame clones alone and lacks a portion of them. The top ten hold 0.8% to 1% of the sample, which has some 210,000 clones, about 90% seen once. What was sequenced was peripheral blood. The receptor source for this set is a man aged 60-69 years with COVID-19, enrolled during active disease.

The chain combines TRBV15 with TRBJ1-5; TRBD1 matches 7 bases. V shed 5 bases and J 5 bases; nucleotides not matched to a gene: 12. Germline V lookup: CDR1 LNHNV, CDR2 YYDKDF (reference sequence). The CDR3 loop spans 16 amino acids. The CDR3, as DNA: TGTGCCACCAGCCGGTCCCTAAGCAGGGGGTATCAGCCCCAGCATTTT. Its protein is CATSRSLSRGYQPQHF.

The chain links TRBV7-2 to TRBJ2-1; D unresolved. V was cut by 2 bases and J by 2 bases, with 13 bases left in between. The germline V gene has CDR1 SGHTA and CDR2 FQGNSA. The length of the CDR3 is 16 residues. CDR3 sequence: CASSLSVWQTYNEQFF. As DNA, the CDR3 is TGTGCCAGCAGCTTAAGTGTATGGCAGACCTACAATGAGCAGTTCTTC.

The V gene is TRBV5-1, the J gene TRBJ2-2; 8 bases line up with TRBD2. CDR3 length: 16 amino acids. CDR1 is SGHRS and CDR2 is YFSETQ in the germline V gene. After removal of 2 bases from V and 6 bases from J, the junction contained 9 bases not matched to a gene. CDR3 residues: CASSLYTGGSAGELFF. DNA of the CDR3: TGCGCCAGCAGCTTATACACGGGAGGGTCGGCCGGGGAGCTGTTTTTT.

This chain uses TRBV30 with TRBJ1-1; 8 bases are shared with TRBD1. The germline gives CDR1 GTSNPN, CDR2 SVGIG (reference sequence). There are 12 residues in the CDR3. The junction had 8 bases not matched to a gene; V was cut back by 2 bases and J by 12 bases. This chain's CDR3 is CAWSFRGLLTFF. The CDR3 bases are TGTGCCTGGAGTTTCAGGGGGCTTCTGACTTTCTTT.

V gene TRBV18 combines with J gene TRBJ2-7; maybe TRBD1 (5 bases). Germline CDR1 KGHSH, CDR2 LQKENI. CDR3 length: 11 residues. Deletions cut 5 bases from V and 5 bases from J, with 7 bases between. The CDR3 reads CASSTGNEQYF. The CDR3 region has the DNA TGTGCCAGCTCAACAGGCAACGAGCAGTACTTC.

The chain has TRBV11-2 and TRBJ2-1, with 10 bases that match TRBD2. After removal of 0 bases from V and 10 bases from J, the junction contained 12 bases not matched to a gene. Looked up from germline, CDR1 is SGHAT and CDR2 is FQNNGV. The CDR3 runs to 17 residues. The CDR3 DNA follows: TGTGCCAGCAGCTTAGATCTTCGTAAAGCGGGGGGGCCGGAGCAGTTCTTC. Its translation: CASSLDLRKAGGPEQFF. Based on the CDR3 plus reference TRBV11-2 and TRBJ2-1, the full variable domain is EAGVAQSPRYKIIEKRQSVAFWCNPISGHATLYWYQQILGQGPKLLIQFQNNGVVDDSQLPKDRFSAERLKGVDSTLKIQPAKLEDSAVYLCASSLDLRKAGGPEQFFGPGTRLTVL.

The CDR3 region is CASSQGVRGQGSSSGNTIYF. CDR3 nucleotides: TGTGCCAGCAGCCAAGGGGTTCGGGGACAGGGATCCTCCTCTGGAAACACCATATATTTT. The V gene is TRBV4-2, the J gene TRBJ1-3; 9 nucleotides align to TRBD1. V lost 1 base, J lost 0 bases, and 13 bases stayed unmatched. Germline CDR1 reads LGHNA; CDR2 reads YNFKEQ. The CDR3 runs to 20 residues.

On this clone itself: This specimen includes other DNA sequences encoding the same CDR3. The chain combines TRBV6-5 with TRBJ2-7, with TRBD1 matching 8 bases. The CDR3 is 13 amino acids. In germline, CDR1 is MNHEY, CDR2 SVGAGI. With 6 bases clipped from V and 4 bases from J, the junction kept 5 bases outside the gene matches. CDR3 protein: CASSAGGRYEQYF. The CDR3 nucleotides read TGTGCCAGCAGCGCAGGGGGCAGGTACGAGCAGTACTTC.

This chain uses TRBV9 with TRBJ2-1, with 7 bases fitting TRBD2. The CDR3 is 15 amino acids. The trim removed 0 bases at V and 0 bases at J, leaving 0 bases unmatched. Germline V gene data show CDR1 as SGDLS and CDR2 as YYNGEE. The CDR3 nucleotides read TGTGCCAGCAGCGTAGGACTAGCCTCCTACAATGAGCAGTTCTTC. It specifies CASSVGLASYNEQFF.

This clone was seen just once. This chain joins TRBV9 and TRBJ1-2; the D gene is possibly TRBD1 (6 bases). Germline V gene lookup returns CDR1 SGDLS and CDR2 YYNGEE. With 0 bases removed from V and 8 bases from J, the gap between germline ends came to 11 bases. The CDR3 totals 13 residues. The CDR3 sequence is CASSVVGAEGYTF. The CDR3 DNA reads TGTGCCAGCAGCGTAGTGGGGGCAGAGGGCTACACCTTC.

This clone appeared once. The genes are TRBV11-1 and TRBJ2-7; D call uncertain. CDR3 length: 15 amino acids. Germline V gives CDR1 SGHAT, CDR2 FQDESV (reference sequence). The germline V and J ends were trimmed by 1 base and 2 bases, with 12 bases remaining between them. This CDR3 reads CASSLGEAPAYEQYF. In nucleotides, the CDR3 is TGTGCCAGCAGCTTAGGAGAGGCTCCAGCCTACGAGCAGTACTTC.

In nucleotides, the CDR3 is TGTGCCTGGAGTGTAAGCCCGGCAGGGCAAGACGAGCAGTACTTC. This translates into CAWSVSPAGQDEQYF. The chain joins TRBV30 to TRBJ2-7, with D tentatively TRBD1 (5 bases). Trimming cost V 0 bases and J 5 bases, with 17 bases left between them. This CDR3 comprises 15 residues. Germline loops: CDR1 GTSNPN, CDR2 SVGIG (reference sequence).